Detailed here is one TCR beta chain. Its specificity is not known. This specimen comes from a study of cytomegalovirus exposure and HLA in healthy donors. General observations from the study: Information on immune exposure was restricted to one variable (CMV serostatus). Later, an analysis found that common viral pathogens appeared to be linked with several of the most significant clusters. CMV antigen specificity was confirmed in vitro for a few CMV-associated chains.

PCR primers comprised 60 Vbeta and 13 Jbeta primers. Here immunoSEQ multiplex PCR was the method, and the copy in TCRdb shows in-frame clones only, minus some. The profile shows about 200,000 clones, about 85% of them singletons. CDR1 MDHEN and CDR2 SYDVKM come from the germline V gene. The CDR3 spans 13 residues. Trimming pared 5 bases from V and 9 bases from J, leaving 16 bases between. The source material was PBMCs. The source of this sequence is a woman in her fifties or sixties in good health and CMV-seronegative. This chain connects TRBV28 to TRBJ2-5; no definite D call. The CDR3 nucleotides read TGTGCCAGCAGTAACCTGATCGTTGGGCCCCAGTACTTC. This translates into CASSNLIVGPQYF.